These 2 T cell receptor beta chains share one sample of origin, sequenced in a study of blood T cell repertoires in COVID-19. Profiling relied on immunoSEQ multiplex PCR, and the TCRdb table lists in-frame clones only, not all of them. The sample yields 100,000 to 120,000 clones, approximately 80% seen once. Sequencing was carried out using peripheral blood. Source of these receptors: a woman aged 65 to 85 with acute or convalescent COVID-19.

This clone was seen more than once but under ten times. The chain carries TRBV15 and TRBJ2-7, with D maybe TRBD1 (5 bases). CDR1 LNHNV and CDR2 YYDKDF come from the germline V gene (reference sequence). V was cut by 1 base and J by 1 base, with 11 bases left in between. CDR3 size: 15 residues. CDR3 residues: CATSRAREGSYEQYF. The CDR3 nucleotides are TGTGCCACCAGCAGAGCCAGGGAAGGGTCCTACGAGCAGTACTTC. Supplemented by reference TRBV15 and TRBJ2-7, the full variable domain reads DAMVIQNPRYQVTQFGKPVTLSCSQTLNHNVMYWYQQKSSQAPKLLFHYYDKDFNNEADTPDNFQSRRPNTSFCFLDIRSPGLGDTAMYLCATSRAREGSYEQYFGPGTRLTVT.

Points on this clone: At one end, the junction sequence differs from germline, possibly due to a read error. V usage is TRBV7-2 and J usage is TRBJ2-1, with 9 positions matching TRBD2. The CDR3 sequence is 13 residues long. Germline V CDR1 and CDR2: SGHTA, FQGNSA. The CDR3: CASSLGLAEVGIF. CDR3 in DNA: TGTGCCAGCAGCTTAGGACTAGCGGAAGTCGGAATCTTC. Full variable domain (rest looked up from reference TRBV7-2 and TRBJ2-1): GAGVSQSPSNKVTEKGKDVELRCDPISGHTALYWYRQSLGQGLEFLIYFQGNSAPDKSGLPSDRFSAERTGGSVSTLTIQRTQQEDSAVYLCASSLGLAEVGIFGPGTRLTVL.